Listed here are 17 T cell receptor gamma chains from one sample, sequenced in a study of γδ T cells in repeated Plasmodium falciparum infection. TCRdb repeated clone calling on the multiplex PCR reads with CATT. The table lists about 30,000 gamma-chain clones, almost 1.5% of them singletons. Flow sorting of PBMC yielded separate Vgamma9/Vdelta2+ and Vdelta2-negative gammadelta T cell populations for bulk repertoire analysis. Source material: gamma-delta T cells from blood. Receptors originate from a pool of human donors (malaria-infected and uninfected, not separated).

As to this clone: A single base is all that separates this from a far larger clone, so a read error is likely. Other DNA sequences in this sample translate to the same CDR3. With the J gene uncalled, the V gene is TRGV3. The CDR3 sequence is 13 residues long. Germline V gives CDR1 VTNTFY, CDR2 YDVSTARD (reference sequence). CDR3 sequence: CATWDRVPGKKLF. The CDR3 bases are TGTGCCACCTGGGACAGGGTTCCTGGGAAGAAGCTCTTT.

Notes on this clone: The protein TCRdb lists belongs to a much larger clone and differs from this DNA's translation at residue 3, which points to a read error; the protein shown is made from the DNA. The rearrangement joins TRGV3 to TRGJ1 or TRGJ2. No J gene is reported in TCRdb; it was inferred here by comparing the DNA with germline. The CDR3 covers 11 residues. CDR1 is VTNTFY and CDR2 is YDVSTARD in the germline V gene (reference sequence). In DNA, the CDR3 is TGTGCCGCCTGGGACCATTATAAGAAACTCTTT. Amino acid sequence: CAAWDHYKKLF.

Comments on this clone: With a far larger clone one base away, a read error is the likely cause. The same CDR3 is also encoded by other DNA sequences in this sample. This chain uses TRGV9 with TRGJ1 or TRGJ2. Germline matching of the DNA provided the J gene here, since TCRdb leaves it blank. V dropped 2 bases and J dropped 8; count of bases not matched to a gene: 6. CDR1 is GITISATS, CDR2 ISYDGTV, per germline (reference sequence). There are 12 residues in the CDR3. CDR3 nucleotide sequence: TGTGCCTTGTGGGAGGCCACTGATAAGAAACTCTTT. Translating gives CALWEATDKKLF.

Notes on this clone: A far larger clone is one base from this, pointing to a likely read error. Other DNA sequences in this specimen translate into the identical CDR3. The V segment is TRGV9, and no J call was made. Germline-derived CDR1 and CDR2 are GITISATS and ISYDGTV (reference sequence). The CDR3 runs 17 residues. The CDR3 loop is CALWEATLELGKKIKVF. CDR3 sequence (DNA): TGTGCCTTGTGGGAGGCTACTTTAGAGTTGGGCAAAAAAATTAAGGTATTT.

There are many counts of this clone. The likely explanation is a read error, given a far larger clone one base away. Other DNA sequences in the same sample also yield this CDR3. The rearrangement joins TRGV9 to TRGJP. TCRdb leaves out the J gene; it was filled in here by matching the DNA to germline. Germline V gene sequence: CDR1 GITISATS, CDR2 ISYDGTV (reference sequence). CDR3 length: 17 residues. CDR3 protein: CALWEVIRELGKKIKVF. The CDR3 DNA sequence: TGTGCCCTGTGGGAGGTGATTCGAGAGTTGGGCAAAAAAATCAAGGTATTT.

This clone was observed at least ten times. TCRdb has a much larger clone's protein, which differs at residue 12 from the translation of this DNA, likely because of a read error; what is shown is the protein translated from the DNA. The chain recombines TRGV9 with TRGJP. As TCRdb names no J gene, one was assigned here on the basis of a DNA match to germline. Per germline, CDR1 GITISATS and CDR2 ISYDGTV (reference sequence). The CDR3 runs 17 residues. The CDR3 region is CALWEVRQELGRKIKVF. The DNA for the CDR3 is TGTGCCTTGTGGGAGGTGCGGCAAGAGTTGGGCAGAAAAATCAAGGTATTT.

This clone was recorded at least ten times. The protein TCRdb lists belongs to a much larger clone and differs from this DNA's translation at residue 6, which points to a read error; the protein shown is made from the DNA. The chain combines TRGV9 with TRGJP2. In the absence of a J gene in TCRdb, the DNA was matched to germline to assign it here. The V segment lost 2 bases and the J segment 3 bases; nucleotides outside the gene matches: 9. The CDR3 length is 16 residues. CDR1 GITISATS and CDR2 ISYDGTV come from the germline V gene (reference sequence). CDR3 region: CALWEAVGGSDWIKTF. As DNA, the CDR3 is TGTGCCTTGTGGGAGGCGGTTGGGGGTAGTGATTGGATCAAGACGTTT.

This clone has a handful of counts. A far larger clone is off by one base, so a read error is likely. The same CDR3 also results from other DNA sequences found in this sample. The rearrangement links TRGV9 to TRGJP. No J gene is reported in TCRdb; it was inferred here by comparing the DNA with germline. J lost 10 bases, V lost 0 bases, and 12 bases had no gene match. The CDR3 runs to 18 residues. The V gene's germline CDR1 is GITISATS and CDR2 ISYDGTV (reference sequence). As DNA, the CDR3 is TGTGCCTTGTGGGAGGTGGGGGCCCGTAGATTGGGCAAAAAAATCAAGGTATTT. Translated, it gives CALWEVGARRLGKKIKVF.

This clone showed up just a few times. A read error is likely here: a far larger clone is one base away. This sample includes further DNA sequences coding for the same CDR3. The CDR3 bases are TGTGCCACCTGGGACGTTAAAAAACTCTTT. Encoded protein: CATWDVKKLF. The J gene is uncalled and the V gene is TRGV2. Germline CDR1 reads EGSNGY; CDR2 reads YDSYNSKV. The CDR3 has 10 amino acids.

For this clone: The protein in TCRdb stems from a much larger clone and differs at residue 3 from this DNA's translation, likely a read error; here the protein is translated from the DNA. The chain is built from TRGV9 and TRGJ1 or TRGJ2. TCRdb does not report a J gene; here it was assigned by matching the DNA to germline references. CDR3 length equals 13 residues. The germline V gene encodes CDR1 GITISATS and CDR2 ISYDGTV (reference sequence). The CDR3 bases are TGTGCCTCGTGGGAGGTAAAGGGTCGAAAGAAACTCTTT. Translating it yields CASWEVKGRKKLF.

In this sample, this clone turned up many times. Translating this DNA gives a protein that differs at residue 8 from the TCRdb one, which belongs to a much larger clone; a read error is likely, and the protein shown is this translation. V and J are TRGV9 and TRGJP2. This CDR3 is 13 amino acids long. Germline CDR1 is GITISATS and CDR2 is ISYDGTV (reference sequence). The CDR3 DNA reads TGTGCCTTGTGGAGGAGGAGTGTTTGGATCAAGACGTTT. This encodes CALWRRSVWIKTF.

As regards this clone: The protein recorded in TCRdb matches a much larger clone and deviates from this DNA's translation at residue 8, suggesting a read error; the protein here is obtained by translating the DNA. The gene calls are TRGV9 and TRGJP1. Assignment of the J gene here rests on matching the DNA to germline, because TCRdb gives none. The CDR3 totals 12 residues. Germline CDR1 is GITISATS and CDR2 is ISYDGTV (reference sequence). V was clipped by 11 bases and J by 12 bases; unmatched bases: 15. The CDR3 DNA reads TGTGCCTACGAAGCACATGCTCGGTTCAAGATATTT. Protein sequence: CAYEAHARFKIF.

Concerning this clone itself: TCRdb has a much larger clone's protein, which differs at residue 3 from the translation of this DNA, likely because of a read error; what is shown is the protein translated from the DNA. V usage is TRGV5 and J usage is TRGJP2. As TCRdb names no J gene, one was assigned here on the basis of a DNA match to germline. This CDR3 has 14 amino acids. In germline, CDR1 is VINAFY, CDR2 YDVSNSKD. This CDR3 reads CAAWDRPSDWIKTF. In DNA form, the CDR3 reads TGTGCCGCCTGGGACAGGCCTAGTGATTGGATCAAGACGTTT.

The sample holds many counts of this clone. The TCRdb record carries a much larger clone's protein, which differs from this DNA's translation at residue 5; a read error is the likely cause, and the protein listed here is the DNA translation. The chain joins TRGV9 to TRGJ1 or TRGJ2. The J gene, missing from TCRdb, was assigned here through DNA to germline matching. The germline V gene has CDR1 GITISATS and CDR2 ISYDGTV (reference sequence). The V segment lost 5 bases and the J segment 6 bases; nucleotides outside the gene matches: 7. CDR3 length: 12 amino acids. CDR3 DNA: TGTGCCTTGTGGGGGGTCTCTTATAAGAAACTCTTT. Translated, it gives CALWGVSYKKLF.

There are many counts of this clone. The translation of this DNA and the TCRdb protein of a much larger clone differ at residue 4, probably owing to a read error; the protein shown here is translated from the DNA. The rearrangement joins TRGV9 to TRGJP. The J gene, absent from TCRdb, was called here by matching the DNA to germline. CDR1 is GITISATS, CDR2 ISYDGTV, per germline (reference sequence). The CDR3 loop spans 16 amino acids. In DNA, the CDR3 is TGTGCCTTGCGGGAGGTCGACGAGTTGGGCAAAAAAATCAAGGTATTT. This codes for CALREVDELGKKIKVF.

Turning to this clone: The protein TCRdb lists belongs to a much larger clone and differs from this DNA's translation at residue 6, which points to a read error; the protein shown is made from the DNA. V usage is TRGV9 and J usage is TRGJ1 or TRGJ2. No J gene is reported in TCRdb; it was inferred here by comparing the DNA with germline. Looked up from germline, CDR1 is GITISATS and CDR2 is ISYDGTV (reference sequence). After removal of 2 bases from V and 4 bases from J, the junction contained 17 bases not matched to a gene. The CDR3 has 17 residues. CDR3 in amino acids: CALWEAHTELRYYKKLF. The CDR3 DNA sequence: TGTGCCTTGTGGGAGGCGCACACCGAACTCAGGTATTATAAGAAACTCTTT.

There are many counts of this clone. The protein that TCRdb holds for this DNA derives from a much larger clone and differs from the translated DNA at residue 5, which likely indicates a read error; the protein shown here is translated from the DNA. This chain joins TRGV8 and TRGJ1 or TRGJ2. The V segment lost 5 bases and the J segment 5 bases; nucleotides outside the gene matches: 6. This CDR3 contains 12 residues. Germline lookup yields CDR1 VENAVY and CDR2 YDSYNSRV. The CDR3 DNA reads TGTGCCACCTGGGGTAGAAATTATAAGAAACTCTTT. Residues: CATWGRNYKKLF.